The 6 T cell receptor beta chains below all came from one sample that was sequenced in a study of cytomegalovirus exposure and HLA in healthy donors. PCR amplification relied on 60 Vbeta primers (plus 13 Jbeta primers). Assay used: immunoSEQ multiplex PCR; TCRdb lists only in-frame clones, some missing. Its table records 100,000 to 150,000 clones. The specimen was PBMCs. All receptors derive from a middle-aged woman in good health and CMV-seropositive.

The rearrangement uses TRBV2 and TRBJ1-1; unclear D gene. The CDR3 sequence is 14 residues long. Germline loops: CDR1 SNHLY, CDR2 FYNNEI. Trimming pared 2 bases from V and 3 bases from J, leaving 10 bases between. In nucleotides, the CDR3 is TGTGCCAGCAGTGAAAACCACCGGGACACTGAAGCTTTCTTT. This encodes CASSENHRDTEAFF.

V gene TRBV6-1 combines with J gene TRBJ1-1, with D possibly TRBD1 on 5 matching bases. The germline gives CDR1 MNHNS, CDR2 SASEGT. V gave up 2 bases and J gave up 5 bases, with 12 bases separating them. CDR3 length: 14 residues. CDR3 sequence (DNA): TGTGCCAGCAGTGAAAGGCAGGGTCGGACTGAAGCTTTCTTT. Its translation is CASSERQGRTEAFF.

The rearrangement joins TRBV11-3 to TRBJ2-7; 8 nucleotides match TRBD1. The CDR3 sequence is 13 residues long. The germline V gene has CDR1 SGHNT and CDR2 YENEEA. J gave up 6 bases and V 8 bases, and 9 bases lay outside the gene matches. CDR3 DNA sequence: TGTGCCAGCGGCTGGACAGGGACAACCGAGCAGTACTTC. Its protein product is CASGWTGTTEQYF.

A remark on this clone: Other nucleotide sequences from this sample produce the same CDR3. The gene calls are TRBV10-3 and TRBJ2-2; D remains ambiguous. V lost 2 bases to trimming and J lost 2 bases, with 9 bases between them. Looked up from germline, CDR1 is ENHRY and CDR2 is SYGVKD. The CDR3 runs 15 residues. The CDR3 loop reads CAISERGTNTGELFF. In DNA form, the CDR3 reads TGTGCCATCAGTGAGCGCGGCACCAACACCGGGGAGCTGTTTTTT.

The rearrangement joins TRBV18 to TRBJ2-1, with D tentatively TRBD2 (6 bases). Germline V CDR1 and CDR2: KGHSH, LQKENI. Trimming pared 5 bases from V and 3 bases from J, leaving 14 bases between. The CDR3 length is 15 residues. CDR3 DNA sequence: TGTGCCAGCTCATTAGCGGAGAGCCTCTACAATGAGCAGTTCTTC. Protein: CASSLAESLYNEQFF.

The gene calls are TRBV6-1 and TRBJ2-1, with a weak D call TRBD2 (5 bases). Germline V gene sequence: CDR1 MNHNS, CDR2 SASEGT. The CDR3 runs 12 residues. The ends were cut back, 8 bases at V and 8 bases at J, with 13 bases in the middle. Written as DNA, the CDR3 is TGTGCCAGCGAGGGCCCGGCCGATGAGCAGTTCTTC. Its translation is CASEGPADEQFF.